This T cell receptor (beta chain) was recovered during a study of blood T cell repertoires in COVID-19. The wider study: T cells, B-cell-depleted T cells, or PBMCs supplied cDNA or gDNA.

Method: immunoSEQ multiplex PCR; TCRdb's copy keeps in-frame clones and lacks some. The data hold about 170,000 clones, with 86% observed a single time. In this sample, this clone turned up a few times. Trimming took 4 bases from V and 6 from J; bases not matched to a gene: 14. The V gene's germline CDR1 is MDHEN and CDR2 SYDVKM. The CDR3 has 17 residues. This chain links TRBV28 with TRBJ1-1; 10 bases line up with TRBD1. The sequencing input was peripheral blood. The TCR comes from a man in his 70s with acute or convalescent COVID-19. CDR3 sequence reads: CASSSIRDRGEGAEAFF. CDR3 nucleotides: TGTGCCAGCAGTTCGATTCGGGACAGGGGAGAAGGGGCTGAAGCTTTCTTT.